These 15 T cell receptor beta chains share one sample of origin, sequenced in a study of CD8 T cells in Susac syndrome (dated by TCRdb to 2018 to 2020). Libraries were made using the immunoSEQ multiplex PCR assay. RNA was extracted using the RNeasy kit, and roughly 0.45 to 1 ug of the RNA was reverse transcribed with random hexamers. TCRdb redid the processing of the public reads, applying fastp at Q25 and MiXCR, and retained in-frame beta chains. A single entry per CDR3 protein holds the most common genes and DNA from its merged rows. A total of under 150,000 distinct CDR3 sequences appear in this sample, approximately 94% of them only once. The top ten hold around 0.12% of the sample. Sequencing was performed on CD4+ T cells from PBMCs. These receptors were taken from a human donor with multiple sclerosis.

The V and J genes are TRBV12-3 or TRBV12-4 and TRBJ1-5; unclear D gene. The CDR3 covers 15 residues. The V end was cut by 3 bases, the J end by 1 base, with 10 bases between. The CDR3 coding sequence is TGTGCCAGCAGTTTGGCCGAAATCAGCAATCAGCCCCAGCATTTT. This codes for CASSLAEISNQPQHF.

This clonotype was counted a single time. Here the CDR3 reads CASSQDLGQGGEKLFF. The CDR3 nucleotides are TGCGCCAGCAGCCAAGATCTCGGACAGGGGGGTGAAAAACTGTTTTTT. The chain joins TRBV4-3 to TRBJ1-4; 10 bases match TRBD1. The CDR3 loop spans 16 amino acids. J gave up 7 bases and V 0 bases, and 5 bases lay outside the gene matches. Germline CDR1 reads LGHNA; CDR2 reads YSLEER.

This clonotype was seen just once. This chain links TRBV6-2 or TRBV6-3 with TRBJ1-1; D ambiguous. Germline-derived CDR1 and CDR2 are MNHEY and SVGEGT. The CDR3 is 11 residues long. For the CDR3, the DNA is TGTGCGGTCGGTGGGTACACTGAAGCTTTCTTT. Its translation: CAVGGYTEAFF.

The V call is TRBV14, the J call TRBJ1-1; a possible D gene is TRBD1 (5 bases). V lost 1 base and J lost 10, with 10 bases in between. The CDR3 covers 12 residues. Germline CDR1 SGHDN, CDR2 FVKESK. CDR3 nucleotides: TGTGCCAGCAGCCAAGTGAAAGGGGCAGCTTTCTTT. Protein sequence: CASSQVKGAAFF.

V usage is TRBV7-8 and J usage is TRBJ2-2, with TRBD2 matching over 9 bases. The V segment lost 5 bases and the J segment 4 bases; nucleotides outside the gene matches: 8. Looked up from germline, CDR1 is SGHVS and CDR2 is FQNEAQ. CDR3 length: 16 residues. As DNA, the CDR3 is TGTGCCAGCAGCACTGTAGCGGGGGCGGGCACCGGGGAGCTGTTTTTT. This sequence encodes CASSTVAGAGTGELFF.

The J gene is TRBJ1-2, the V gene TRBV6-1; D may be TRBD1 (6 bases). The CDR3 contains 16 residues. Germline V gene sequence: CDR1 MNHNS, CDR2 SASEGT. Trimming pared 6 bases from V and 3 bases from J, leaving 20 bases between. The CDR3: CASSRPGQGIDYGYTF. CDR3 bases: TGTGCCAGCAGCAGACCGGGGCAGGGGATTGACTATGGCTACACCTTC.

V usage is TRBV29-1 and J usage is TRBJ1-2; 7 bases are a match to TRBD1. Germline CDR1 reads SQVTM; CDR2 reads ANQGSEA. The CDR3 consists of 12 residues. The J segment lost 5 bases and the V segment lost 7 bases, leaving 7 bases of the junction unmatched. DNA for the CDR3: TGCAGCGGCACCACAGGGGCATATGGCTACACCTTC. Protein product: CSGTTGAYGYTF.

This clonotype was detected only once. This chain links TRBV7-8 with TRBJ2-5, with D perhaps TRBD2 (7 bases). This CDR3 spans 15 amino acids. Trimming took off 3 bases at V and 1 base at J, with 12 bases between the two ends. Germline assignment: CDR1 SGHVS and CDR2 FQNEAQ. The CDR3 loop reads CASSFQGGGQETQYF. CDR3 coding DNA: TGTGCCAGCAGCTTCCAGGGAGGGGGCCAAGAGACCCAGTACTTC.

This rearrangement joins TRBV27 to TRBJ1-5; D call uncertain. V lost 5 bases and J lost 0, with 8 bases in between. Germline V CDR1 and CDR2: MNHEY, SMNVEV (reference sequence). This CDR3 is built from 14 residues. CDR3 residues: CASSLRRSNQPQHF. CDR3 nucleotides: TGTGCCAGCAGTCTACGACGTAGCAATCAGCCCCAGCATTTT.

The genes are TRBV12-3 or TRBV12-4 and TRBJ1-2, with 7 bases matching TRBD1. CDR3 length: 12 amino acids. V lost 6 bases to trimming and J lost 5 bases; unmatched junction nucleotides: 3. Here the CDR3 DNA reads TGTGCCAGCAGCAAACAGGGGTATGGCTACACCTTC. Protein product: CASSKQGYGYTF.

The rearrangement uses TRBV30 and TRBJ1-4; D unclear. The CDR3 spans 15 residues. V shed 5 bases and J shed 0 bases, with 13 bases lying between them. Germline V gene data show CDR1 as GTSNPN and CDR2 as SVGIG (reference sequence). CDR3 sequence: CAWGRDTATNEKLFF. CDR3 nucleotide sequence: TGTGCCTGGGGTCGCGACACGGCAACTAATGAAAAACTGTTTTTT. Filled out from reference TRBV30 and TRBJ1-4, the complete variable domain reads SQTIHQWPATLVQPVGSPLSLECTVEGTSNPNLYWYRQAAGRGLQLLFYSVGIGQISSEVPQNLSASRPQDRQFILSSKKLLLSDSGFYLCAWGRDTATNEKLFFGSGTQLSVL.

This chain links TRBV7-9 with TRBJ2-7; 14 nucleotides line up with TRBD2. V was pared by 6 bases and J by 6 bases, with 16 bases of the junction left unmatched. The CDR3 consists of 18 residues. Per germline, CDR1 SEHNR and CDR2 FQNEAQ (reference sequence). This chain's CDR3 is CASSGLAGGGTRIAEQYF. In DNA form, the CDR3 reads TGTGCCAGCAGTGGACTAGCGGGAGGAGGGACGCGTATCGCCGAGCAGTACTTC. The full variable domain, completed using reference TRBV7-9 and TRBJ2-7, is DTGVSQNPRHKITKRGQNVTFRCDPISEHNRLYWYRQTLGQGPEFLTYFQNEAQLEKSRLLSDRFSAERPKGSFSTLEIQRTEQGDSAMYLCASSGLAGGGTRIAEQYFGPGTRLTVT.

CDR3 protein: CASSIGAGQETQYF. DNA for the CDR3: TGTGCCAGCTCGATTGGGGCCGGACAAGAGACCCAGTACTTC. V and J are TRBV18 and TRBJ2-5; tentatively, D is TRBD1 (5 bases). The CDR3 sequence is 14 residues long. Deletions cut 6 bases from V and 2 bases from J, with 13 bases between. Germline lookup yields CDR1 KGHSH and CDR2 LQKENI.

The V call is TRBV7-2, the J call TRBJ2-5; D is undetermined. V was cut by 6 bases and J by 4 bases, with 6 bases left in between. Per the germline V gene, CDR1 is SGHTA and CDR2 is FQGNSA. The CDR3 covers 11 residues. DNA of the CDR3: TGTGCCAGCAGACGAACAGAGACCCAGTACTTC. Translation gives CASRRTETQYF.

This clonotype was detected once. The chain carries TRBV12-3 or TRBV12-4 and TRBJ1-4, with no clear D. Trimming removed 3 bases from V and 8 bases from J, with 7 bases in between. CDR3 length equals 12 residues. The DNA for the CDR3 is TGTGCCAGCAGTTTTTATCCAGAAAAACTGTTTTTT. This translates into CASSFYPEKLFF.